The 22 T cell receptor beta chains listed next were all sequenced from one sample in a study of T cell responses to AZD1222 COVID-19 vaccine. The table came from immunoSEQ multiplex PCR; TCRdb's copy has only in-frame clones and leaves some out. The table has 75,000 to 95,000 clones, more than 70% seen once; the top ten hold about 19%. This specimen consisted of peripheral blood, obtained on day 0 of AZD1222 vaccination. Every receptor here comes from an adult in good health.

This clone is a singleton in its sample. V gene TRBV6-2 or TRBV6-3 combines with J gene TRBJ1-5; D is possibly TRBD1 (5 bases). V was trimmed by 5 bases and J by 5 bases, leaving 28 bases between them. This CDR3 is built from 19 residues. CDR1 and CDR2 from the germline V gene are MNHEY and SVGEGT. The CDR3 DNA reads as TGTGCCAGCAGTAAAGGGGTTCCCAGGACCAAAAGGCGGGATCAGCCCCAGCATTTT. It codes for CASSKGVPRTKRRDQPQHF.

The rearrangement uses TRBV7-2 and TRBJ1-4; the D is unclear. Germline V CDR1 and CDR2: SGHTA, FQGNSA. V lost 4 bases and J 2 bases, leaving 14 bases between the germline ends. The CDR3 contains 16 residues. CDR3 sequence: CASSSSTAGTNEKLFF. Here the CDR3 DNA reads TGTGCCAGCAGCTCCTCTACGGCGGGTACTAATGAAAAACTGTTTTTT.

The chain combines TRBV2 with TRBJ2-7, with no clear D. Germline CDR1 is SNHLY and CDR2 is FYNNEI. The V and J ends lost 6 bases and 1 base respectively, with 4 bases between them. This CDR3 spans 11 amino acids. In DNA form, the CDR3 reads TGTGCCAGCAGCCTATCCTACGAGCAGTACTTC. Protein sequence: CASSLSYEQYF.

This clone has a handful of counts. CDR3 in DNA: TGTGCCAGCACCCCCATAGCGGGAGCCGTGACCCAGTACTTC. This codes for CASTPIAGAVTQYF. This chain uses TRBV28 with TRBJ2-5; 9 bases fit TRBD2. The CDR3 consists of 14 residues. Germline lookup yields CDR1 MDHEN and CDR2 SYDVKM. V dropped 7 bases and J dropped 7; count of bases not matched to a gene: 10. The full variable domain, its missing parts supplied by reference TRBV28 and TRBJ2-5, is DVKVTQSSRYLVKRTGEKVFLECVQDMDHENMFWYRQDPGLGLRLIYFSYDVKMKEKGDIPEGYSVSREKKERFSLILESASTNQTSMYLCASTPIAGAVTQYFGPGTRLLVL.

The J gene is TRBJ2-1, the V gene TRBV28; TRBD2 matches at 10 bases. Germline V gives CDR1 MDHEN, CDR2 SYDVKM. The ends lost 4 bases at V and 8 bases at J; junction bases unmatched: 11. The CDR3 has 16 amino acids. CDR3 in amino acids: CASSSSGLAATYEQFF. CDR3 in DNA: TGTGCCAGCAGTTCCTCCGGACTAGCGGCTACATATGAGCAGTTCTTC. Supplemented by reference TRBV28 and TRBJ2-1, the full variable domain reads DVKVTQSSRYLVKRTGEKVFLECVQDMDHENMFWYRQDPGLGLRLIYFSYDVKMKEKGDIPEGYSVSREKKERFSLILESASTNQTSMYLCASSSSGLAATYEQFFGPGTRLTVL.

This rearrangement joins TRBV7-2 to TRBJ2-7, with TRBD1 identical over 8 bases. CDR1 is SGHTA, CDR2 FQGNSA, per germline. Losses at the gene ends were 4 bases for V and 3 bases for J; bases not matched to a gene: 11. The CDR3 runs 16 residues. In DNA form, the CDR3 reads TGTGCCAGCAGCTACCGAGGACAGGGATTAGGCTACGAGCAGTACTTC. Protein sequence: CASSYRGQGLGYEQYF.

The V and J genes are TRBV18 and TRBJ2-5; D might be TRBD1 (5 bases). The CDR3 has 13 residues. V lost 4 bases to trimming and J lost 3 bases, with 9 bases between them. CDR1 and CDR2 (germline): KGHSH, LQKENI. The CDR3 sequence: CASSQMTEETQYF. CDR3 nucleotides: TGTGCCAGCTCACAAATGACAGAAGAGACCCAGTACTTC.

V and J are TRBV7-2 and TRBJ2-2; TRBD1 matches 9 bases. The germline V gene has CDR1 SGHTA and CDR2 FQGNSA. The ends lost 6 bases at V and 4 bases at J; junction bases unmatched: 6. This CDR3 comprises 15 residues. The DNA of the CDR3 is TGTGCCAGCAGGTCCGACAGGGGGAGCACCGGGGAGCTGTTTTTT. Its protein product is CASRSDRGSTGELFF.

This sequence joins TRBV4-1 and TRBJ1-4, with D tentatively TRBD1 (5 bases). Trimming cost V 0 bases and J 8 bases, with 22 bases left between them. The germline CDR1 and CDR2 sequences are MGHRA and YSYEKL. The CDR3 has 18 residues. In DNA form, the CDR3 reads TGCGCCAGCAGCCAAGATCCAGTTGTTGAGGCGGGGGGAGAAAAACTGTTTTTT. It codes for CASSQDPVVEAGGEKLFF.

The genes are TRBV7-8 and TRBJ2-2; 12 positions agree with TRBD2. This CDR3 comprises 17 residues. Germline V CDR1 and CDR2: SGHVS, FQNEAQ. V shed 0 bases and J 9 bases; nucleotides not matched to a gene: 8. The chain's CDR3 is CASSLAGTSGPSRELFF. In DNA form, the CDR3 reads TGTGCCAGCAGCTTAGCGGGGACTAGCGGGCCCAGCCGGGAGCTGTTTTTT. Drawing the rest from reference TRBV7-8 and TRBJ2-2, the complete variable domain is GAGVSQSPRYKVAKRGQDVALRCDPISGHVSLFWYQQALGQGPEFLTYFQNEAQLDKSGLPSDRFFAERPEGSVSTLKIQRTQQEDSAVYLCASSLAGTSGPSRELFFGEGSRLTVL.

CDR3 nucleotides: TGTGCCACCAGCGCGAGGACAGGGGGGTACGAGCAGTACTTC. Translating gives CATSARTGGYEQYF. The chain recombines TRBV15 with TRBJ2-7; the match to TRBD1 covers 10 bases. The germline gives CDR1 LNHNV, CDR2 YYDKDF (reference sequence). Unmatched junction bases numbered 5, after V lost 5 bases and J lost 4 bases. The CDR3 is 14 residues long.

The CDR3 region is CASSPGAGWNQPQHF. As DNA, the CDR3 is TGTGCCAGCAGTCCAGGGGCGGGTTGGAATCAGCCCCAGCATTTT. The rearrangement uses TRBV2 and TRBJ1-5, with D possibly TRBD1 on 6 matching bases. Germline loops: CDR1 SNHLY, CDR2 FYNNEI. This CDR3 has 15 amino acids. V lost 5 bases, J lost 4 bases, and 15 bases lay in between.

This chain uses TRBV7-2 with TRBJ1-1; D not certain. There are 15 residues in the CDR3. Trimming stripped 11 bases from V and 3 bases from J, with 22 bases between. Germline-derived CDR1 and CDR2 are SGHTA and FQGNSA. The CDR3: CASEGPLLSDTEAFF. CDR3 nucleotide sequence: TGTGCCTCAGAAGGACCTCTCCTTAGCGACACTGAAGCTTTCTTT.

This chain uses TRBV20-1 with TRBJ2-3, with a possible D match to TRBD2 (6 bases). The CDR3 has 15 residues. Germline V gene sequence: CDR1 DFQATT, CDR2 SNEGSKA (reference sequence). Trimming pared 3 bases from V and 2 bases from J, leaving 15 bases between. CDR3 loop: CSASGEARNTDTQYF. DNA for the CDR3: TGCAGTGCTAGTGGGGAGGCGAGGAACACAGATACGCAGTATTTT.

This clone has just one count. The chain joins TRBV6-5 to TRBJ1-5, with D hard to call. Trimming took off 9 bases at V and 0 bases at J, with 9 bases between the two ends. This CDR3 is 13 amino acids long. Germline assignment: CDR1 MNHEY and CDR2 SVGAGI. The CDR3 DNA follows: TGTGCCAGTCGTATCTATAGCAATCAGCCCCAGCATTTT. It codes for CASRIYSNQPQHF.

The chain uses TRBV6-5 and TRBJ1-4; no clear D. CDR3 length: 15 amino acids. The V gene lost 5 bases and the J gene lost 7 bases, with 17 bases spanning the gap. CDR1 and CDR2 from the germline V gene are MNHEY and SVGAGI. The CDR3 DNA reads TGTGCCAGCAGTCTCAACGGGGTAGATGGTGAAAAACTGTTTTTT. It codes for CASSLNGVDGEKLFF.

The CDR3, as DNA: TGTGCCAGCAGCGCACAGTCTAACACTGAAGCTTTCTTT. Its protein product is CASSAQSNTEAFF. This chain links TRBV7-3 with TRBJ1-1; D unclear. The CDR3 length is 13 residues. The V end was cut by 5 bases, the J end by 2 bases, with 9 bases between. Looked up from germline, CDR1 is SGHTA and CDR2 is FQGTGA.

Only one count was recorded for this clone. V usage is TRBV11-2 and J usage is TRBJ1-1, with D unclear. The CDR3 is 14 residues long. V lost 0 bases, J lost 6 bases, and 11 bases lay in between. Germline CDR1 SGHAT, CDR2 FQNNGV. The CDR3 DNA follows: TGTGCCAGCAGCTTAGATCCCAGTCTCCCTGAAGCTTTCTTT. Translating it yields CASSLDPSLPEAFF.

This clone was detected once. CDR3 sequence (DNA): TGTGCCAGCAGTCTTGTTGGCACTGAAGCTTTCTTT. Its translation: CASSLVGTEAFF. The chain joins TRBV6-2 or TRBV6-3 to TRBJ1-1; D not certain. V shed 5 bases and J shed 4 bases, with 8 bases lying between them. CDR3 length: 12 amino acids. Looked up from germline, CDR1 is MNHEY and CDR2 is SVGEGT.

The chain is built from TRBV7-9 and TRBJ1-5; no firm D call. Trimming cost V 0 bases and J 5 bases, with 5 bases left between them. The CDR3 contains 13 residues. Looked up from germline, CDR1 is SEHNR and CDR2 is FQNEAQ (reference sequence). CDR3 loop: CASSLAGDQPQHF. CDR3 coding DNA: TGTGCCAGCAGCTTAGCCGGCGATCAGCCCCAGCATTTT.

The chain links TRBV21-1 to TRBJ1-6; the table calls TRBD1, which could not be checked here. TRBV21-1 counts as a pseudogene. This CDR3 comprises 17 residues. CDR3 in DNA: TGTGCCAGCAGCCAGGGACAGGTATTACCCTATAATTCACCCCTCCACTTT. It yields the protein CASSQGQVLPYNSPLHF.

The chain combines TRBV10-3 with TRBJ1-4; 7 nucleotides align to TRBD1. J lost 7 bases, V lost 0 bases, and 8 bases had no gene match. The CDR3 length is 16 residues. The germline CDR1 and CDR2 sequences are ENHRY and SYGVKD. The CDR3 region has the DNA TGTGCCATCAGTGAGTCGGGGGGGACAGTTAGTGAAAAACTGTTTTTT. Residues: CAISESGGTVSEKLFF.